This TCR beta chain was identified during a study of blood T cell repertoires in COVID-19. Across the study: COVID-19 samples collected from the United States, Italy and Spain covered acute and convalescent phases. The cDNA or gDNA used as material had been derived from T cells, B-cell-depleted T cells, or PBMCs.

Original processing methods: The assay estimated nucleated cells by amplifying reference gene primers. Generated by immunoSEQ multiplex PCR, the TCRdb table keeps only in-frame clones and is missing some. That table is the source of V, J and clone size, and D and trimming were worked out from the DNA. The sample has under 80,000 clones; 90% are singletons. Looked up from germline, CDR1 is MDHEN and CDR2 is SYDVKM. The V and J ends lost 8 bases and 5 bases, in that order; junction bases with no gene match: 3. There are 13 residues in the CDR3. The TCR was taken from a woman aged 80 or older with active COVID-19. The V gene is TRBV28, the J gene TRBJ2-4; 10 nucleotides match TRBD1. The sequenced sample was peripheral blood. This CDR3 is CASRGTGENIQYF. The DNA of the CDR3 is TGTGCCAGCCGGGGGACAGGGGAAAACATTCAGTACTTC. The whole variable domain, filled in from reference TRBV28 and TRBJ2-4, reads DVKVTQSSRYLVKRTGEKVFLECVQDMDHENMFWYRQDPGLGLRLIYFSYDVKMKEKGDIPEGYSVSREKKERFSLILESASTNQTSMYLCASRGTGENIQYFGAGTRLSVL.